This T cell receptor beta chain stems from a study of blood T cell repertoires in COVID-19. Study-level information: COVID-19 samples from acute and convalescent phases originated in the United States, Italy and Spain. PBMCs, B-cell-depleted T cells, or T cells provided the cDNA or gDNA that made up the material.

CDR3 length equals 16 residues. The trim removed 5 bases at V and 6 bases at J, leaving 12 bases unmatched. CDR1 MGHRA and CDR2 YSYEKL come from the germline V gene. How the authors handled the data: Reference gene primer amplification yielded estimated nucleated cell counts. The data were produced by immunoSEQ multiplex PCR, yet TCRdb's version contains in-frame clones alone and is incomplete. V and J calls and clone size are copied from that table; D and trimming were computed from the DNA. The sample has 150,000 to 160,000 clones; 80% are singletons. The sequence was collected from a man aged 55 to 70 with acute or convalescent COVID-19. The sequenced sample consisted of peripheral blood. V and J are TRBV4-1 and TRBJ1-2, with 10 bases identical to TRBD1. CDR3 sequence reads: CASSSRDRGILHGYTF. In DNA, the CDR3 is TGCGCCAGCAGCTCCCGGGACAGGGGTATTCTCCATGGCTACACCTTC.